This TCR beta chain was identified during a study of early T cells in non-severe SARS-CoV-2 infection. One entry per CDR3 protein results from TCRdb running MiXCR on the 5' RACE reads. The sample includes 35,000 to 50,000 distinct CDR3 sequences, around 6.8% of them seen just once. In its sample, this clonotype was seen a few times. The receptor was derived from an adult who was a healthcare worker with PCR-confirmed SARS-CoV-2 infection or an uninfected control (not recorded which). Sequencing input: whole blood.

The CDR3 region has the DNA TGCGCCAGCAGCCTTTTCAGGGGTCGGCAAGAGACCCAGTACTTC. As protein: CASSLFRGRQETQYF. The chain uses TRBV5-1 and TRBJ2-5, with a weak D call TRBD1 (6 bases). Germline V gene lookup returns CDR1 SGHRS and CDR2 YFSETQ. CDR3 length equals 15 residues. Trimming pared 4 bases from V and 2 bases from J, leaving 15 bases between.